The rows below give T cell receptor beta chains drawn from one sample of a study of regulatory T cells in long-lasting Graves disease. TCRdb processed the multiplex PCR reads anew with MiXCR; each CDR3 protein has one entry. Counted here are a few hundred thousand distinct CDR3 sequences, approximately 18% occurring once; the ten biggest clones make up 10% to 15%. The data also belong to a second study, concerning T cells in Graves' hyperthyroidism and ophthalmopathy.

The input for sequencing was peripheral blood mononuclear cells (PBMCs), taken at new diagnosis, from a patient treated with antithyroid drugs. The receptor source for this set is a woman in her twenties or thirties with Graves disease. The CDR3 runs from the conserved cysteine through the conserved F or W. D genes are given only for firm matches.

CDR3	D	V	J
CASQETQYF	-	TRBV7-3	TRBJ2-5
CASSPRVTTINEQFF	-	TRBV18	TRBJ2-1
CASRRTSGGDINTGELFF	TRBD2	TRBV7-8	TRBJ2-2
CASSPITGGGYEQYF	TRBD1	TRBV5-1	TRBJ2-7
CSATRTGVLAKNIQYF	-	TRBV20-1	TRBJ2-4
CSVAGDTTRQPQHF	-	TRBV29-1	TRBJ1-5
CASSLRLDVAVNTGELFF	-	TRBV28	TRBJ2-2
CASSYLRAGGAWGYTF	TRBD1	TRBV6-5	TRBJ1-2
CAWGQGAYGNTIYF	TRBD1	TRBV30	TRBJ1-3
CASSIIAGDLYEQYF	TRBD2	TRBV19	TRBJ2-7
CASSQGVSFLAEQYF	TRBD1	TRBV7-6	TRBJ2-7
CVSSPRQGGGNQPQHF	TRBD1	TRBV6-1	TRBJ1-5
CASSFRDSRVNTEAFF	TRBD1	TRBV11-2	TRBJ1-1
CASSYQEAGSSYNEQFF	-	TRBV11-2	TRBJ2-1
CASRQRESTDTQYF	TRBD2	TRBV12-3/TRBV12-4	TRBJ2-3
CASSFAQLPGQGPLTEQYF	TRBD1	TRBV5-1	TRBJ2-7
CATSRDRGITEAFF	-	TRBV15	TRBJ1-1
CAWSVRRAYEQYF	-	TRBV30	TRBJ2-7
CASSGQLNTEAFF	-	TRBV6-1	TRBJ1-1
CASRSDDYTEAFF	-	TRBV6-1	TRBJ1-1
CAASTEFNQPQHF	-	TRBV30	TRBJ1-5
CASSQGPAVEGGHGYTF	-	TRBV4-1	TRBJ1-2
CAWRWVSNATHYF	-	TRBV30	TRBJ2-5
CASRGTRQFAEAFF	-	TRBV2	TRBJ1-1
CASSLEVGLAGKSQETQYF	TRBD2	TRBV11-2	TRBJ2-5
CASSRTPFYEQYF	-	TRBV3-1	TRBJ2-7